These 4 T cell receptor beta chains share one sample of origin, sequenced in a study of OX40 agonist ivuxolimab in advanced cancers. Profiling relied on immunoSEQ multiplex PCR, and the TCRdb table lists in-frame clones only, not all of them. This table has around 71,000 clones, 86% appearing once. Sequenced material: CD4+ or CD8+ T cells sorted from blood, taken in a trial of the OX40 agonist ivuxolimab. These receptors all come from an adult with an advanced solid tumor such as melanoma, head and neck, liver or kidney cancer.

This chain uses TRBV28 with TRBJ1-6; the D gene is possibly TRBD1 (6 bases). V lost 6 bases to trimming and J lost 6 bases, with 12 bases between them. Germline-derived CDR1 and CDR2 are MDHEN and SYDVKM. The CDR3 extends over 14 amino acids. This CDR3 is CASSLTGFNSPLHF. The CDR3 DNA reads as TGTGCCAGCAGCCTAACAGGGTTTAATTCACCCCTCCACTTT. The full variable domain, its missing parts supplied by reference TRBV28 and TRBJ1-6, is DVKVTQSSRYLVKRTGEKVFLECVQDMDHENMFWYRQDPGLGLRLIYFSYDVKMKEKGDIPEGYSVSREKKERFSLILESASTNQTSMYLCASSLTGFNSPLHFGNGTRLTVT.

V usage is TRBV9 and J usage is TRBJ2-1, with TRBD2 matching over 13 bases. Germline-derived CDR1 and CDR2 are SGDLS and YYNGEE. J was trimmed by 6 bases and V by 4 bases; bases with no gene match: 4. The CDR3 is 15 amino acids. CDR3 region: CASSPLAGGGNEQFF. In DNA form, the CDR3 reads TGTGCCAGCAGCCCACTAGCGGGAGGGGGCAATGAGCAGTTCTTC.

The chain employs TRBV7-9 and TRBJ2-5; 7 bases agree with TRBD2. The CDR3 extends over 14 amino acids. V shed 3 bases and J 4 bases; nucleotides not matched to a gene: 5. Germline values: CDR1 SEHNR, CDR2 FQNEAQ (reference sequence). CDR3 coding DNA: TGTGCCAGCAGCTTTTGGGTAGCGGGAGAGACCCAGTACTTC. Amino acid sequence: CASSFWVAGETQYF. The full variable domain, completed using reference TRBV7-9 and TRBJ2-5, is DTGVSQNPRHKITKRGQNVTFRCDPISEHNRLYWYRQTLGQGPEFLTYFQNEAQLEKSRLLSDRFSAERPKGSFSTLEIQRTEQGDSAMYLCASSFWVAGETQYFGPGTRLLVL.

The V and J genes are TRBV4-2 and TRBJ2-7; 7 bases fit TRBD2. Trimming took 1 base from V and 2 from J; bases not matched to a gene: 2. The germline gives CDR1 LGHNA, CDR2 YNFKEQ. This CDR3 region has 14 residues. The CDR3 region is CASSQGGLAYEQYF. The CDR3 nucleotides read TGTGCCAGCAGCCAAGGCGGACTAGCCTACGAGCAGTACTTC.